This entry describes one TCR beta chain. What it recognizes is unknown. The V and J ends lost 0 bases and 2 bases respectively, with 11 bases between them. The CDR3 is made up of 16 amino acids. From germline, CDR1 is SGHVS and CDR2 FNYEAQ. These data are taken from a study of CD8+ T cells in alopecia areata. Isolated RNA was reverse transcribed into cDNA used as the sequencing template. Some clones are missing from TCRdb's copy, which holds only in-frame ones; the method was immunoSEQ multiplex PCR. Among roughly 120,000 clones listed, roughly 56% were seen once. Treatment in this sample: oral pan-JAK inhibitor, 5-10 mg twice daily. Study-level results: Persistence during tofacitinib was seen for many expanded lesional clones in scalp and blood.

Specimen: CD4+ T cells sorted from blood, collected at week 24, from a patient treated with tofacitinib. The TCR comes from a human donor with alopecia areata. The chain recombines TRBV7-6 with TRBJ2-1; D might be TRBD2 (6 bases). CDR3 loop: CASSLASGETYNEQFF. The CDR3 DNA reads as TGTGCCAGCAGCTTAGCGTCGGGGGAAACCTACAATGAGCAGTTCTTC. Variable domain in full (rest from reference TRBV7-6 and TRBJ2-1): GAGVSQSPRYKVTKRGQDVALRCDPISGHVSLYWYRQALGQGPEFLTYFNYEAQQDKSGLPNDRFSAERPEGSISTLTIQRTEQRDSAMYRCASSLASGETYNEQFFGPGTRLTVL.